This paragraph covers one T cell receptor (beta chain) sequence. Other DNA sequences within the sample encode an identical CDR3. This specimen comes from a study of shared clonotypes between healthy human individuals. Across the whole study: Participating donors consisted of a couple of women and a few men aged 18 to 49.

V shed 2 bases and J shed 1 base, with 5 bases lying between them. The CDR3 sequence is 14 residues long. Germline V gives CDR1 SGHVS, CDR2 FQNEAQ. Method: immunoSEQ multiplex PCR; TCRdb's copy keeps in-frame clones and lacks some. The sample has about 680,000 clones, over 65% seen once. The receptor was derived from a woman in her 30s in good health. The chain has TRBV7-8 and TRBJ2-2; no firm D call. The sequencing sample was made of memory CD4+ T cells sorted from blood. Noted subset: CD45RA-negative fraction. The CDR3 reads CASSLTRNTGELFF. The CDR3 DNA reads TGTGCCAGCAGCTTAACTCGGAACACCGGGGAGCTGTTTTTT.